The 14 T cell receptor beta chains listed next were all sequenced from one sample in a study of blood T cell repertoires in COVID-19. TCRdb's copy holds only in-frame clones and misses some; the assay was immunoSEQ multiplex PCR. The table records about 39,000 clones, 75% to 90% of them present only once. The sample was peripheral blood. All receptors come from a man in his 60s with acute or convalescent COVID-19.

CDR3 amino acids: CASSLGTVHTGELFF. CDR3 nucleotide sequence: TGTGCCAGCAGCTTAGGAACGGTCCACACCGGGGAGCTGTTTTTT. The chain couples TRBV7-2 to TRBJ2-2; no reliable D call. Looked up from germline, CDR1 is SGHTA and CDR2 is FQGNSA. V was cut by 1 base and J by 3 bases, with 9 bases left in between. This CDR3 has 15 amino acids.

This rearrangement joins TRBV6-2 or TRBV6-3 to TRBJ2-2; D unclear. The CDR3 spans 13 residues. Germline lookup yields CDR1 MNHEY and CDR2 SVGEGT. Deletions cut 0 bases from V and 5 bases from J, with 4 bases between. CDR3 coding DNA: TGTGCCAGCAGTTACTCCCTGACCGGGGAGCTGTTTTTT. Amino acid sequence: CASSYSLTGELFF.

V usage is TRBV30 and J usage is TRBJ1-2, with 8 bases matching TRBD1. CDR1 is GTSNPN and CDR2 is SVGIG in the germline V gene (reference sequence). The CDR3 sequence is 14 residues long. V shed 2 bases, J shed 0 bases, and the junction held 2 bases outside the gene matches. CDR3 DNA: TGTGCCTGGAGTCCCAGGGGGCCTAACTATGGCTACACCTTC. Residues: CAWSPRGPNYGYTF.

Only a few counts were recorded for this clone. This chain connects TRBV2 to TRBJ2-4; weak D call: TRBD1 (6 bases). CDR1 and CDR2 (germline): SNHLY, FYNNEI. Trimming took off 3 bases at V and 0 bases at J, with 12 bases between the two ends. The CDR3 runs to 16 residues. The CDR3 spells CASSEGARGAKNIQYF. The DNA of the CDR3 is TGTGCCAGCAGTGAGGGGGCCCGGGGAGCCAAAAACATTCAGTACTTC.

The chain is built from TRBV5-6 and TRBJ1-2; TRBD1 is a possible D gene (5 bases). CDR3 length: 15 amino acids. CDR1 is SGHDT, CDR2 YYEEEE, per germline. V dropped 3 bases and J dropped 2 bases, with 14 bases sitting between them. The CDR3 nucleotides are TGTGCCAGCAGCTCAAACCAGGGCTGGAACTATGGCTACACCTTC. The encoded protein is CASSSNQGWNYGYTF.

The chain combines TRBV5-4 with TRBJ2-2, with a tentative D call TRBD2 (6 bases). CDR3 length equals 16 residues. The germline CDR1 and CDR2 sequences are SGHNT and YYREEE (reference sequence). Trimming removed 6 bases at V and 2 bases at J, with 17 bases between. In nucleotides, the CDR3 is TGTGCCAGCACCAAGGACGGGGGTCGCAACACCGGGGAGCTGTTTTTT. Amino acids: CASTKDGGRNTGELFF.

This clone showed up just once. The V gene is TRBV6-5, the J gene TRBJ1-1, with D unresolved. V lost 6 bases to trimming and J lost 1 base, with 9 bases between them. The CDR3 has 13 residues. Germline CDR1 reads MNHEY; CDR2 reads SVGAGI. CDR3 loop: CASSPTPNTEAFF. CDR3 DNA: TGTGCCAGCAGCCCCACACCGAACACTGAAGCTTTCTTT.

CDR3 sequence: CASSHLAGLAASTDTQYF. The CDR3 coding sequence is TGTGCCAGCAGCCATCTCGCTGGACTAGCGGCTAGCACAGATACGCAGTATTTT. The rearrangement joins TRBV14 to TRBJ2-3; 10 bases fit TRBD2. Trimming took 3 bases from V and 0 from J; bases not matched to a gene: 9. The CDR3 runs to 18 residues. CDR1 is SGHDN, CDR2 FVKESK, per germline.

This rearrangement joins TRBV3-1 (or the pseudogene TRBV3-2) to TRBJ2-3; D not certain. The CDR3 has 14 residues. Germline-derived CDR1 and CDR2 are LGHDT and YNNKEL (reference sequence). V was clipped by 4 bases and J by 4 bases, with 12 bases between them. This CDR3 is CASSRLRGADTQYF. CDR3 nucleotides: TGTGCCAGCAGCCGACTCCGAGGCGCAGATACGCAGTATTTT.

The V and J genes are TRBV3-1 (or the pseudogene TRBV3-2) and TRBJ1-2; 7 nucleotides match TRBD1. The V gene end was trimmed by 7 bases and the J gene end by 7 bases; junction bases not matched to a gene: 18. CDR1 and CDR2 (germline): LGHDT, YNNKEL (reference sequence). The CDR3 has 16 amino acids. In DNA form, the CDR3 reads TGTGCCAGCACCCCTCGGGGGGGAAGAGGGGGCTCTGGCTACACCTTC. Translation: CASTPRGGRGGSGYTF.

The V gene is TRBV5-4, the J gene TRBJ2-1; perhaps TRBD2 as D (6 bases). V was pared by 4 bases and J by 2 bases, with 10 bases between. The V gene's germline CDR1 is SGHNT and CDR2 YYREEE (reference sequence). This CDR3 comprises 14 residues. CDR3 DNA sequence: TGTGCCAGCAGCCGGTCTAGCGCCTACAATGAGCAGTTCTTC. Residues: CASSRSSAYNEQFF.

The chain uses TRBV7-9 and TRBJ1-1, with D perhaps TRBD1 (5 bases). The germline V and J ends were trimmed by 2 bases and 4 bases, with 17 bases remaining between them. Germline V lookup: CDR1 SEHNR, CDR2 FQNEAQ (reference sequence). CDR3 length equals 16 residues. CDR3 in DNA: TGTGCCAGCAGCTTATCTGCAGGGAAGATGGGCACTGAAGCTTTCTTT. Its protein product is CASSLSAGKMGTEAFF.

The chain recombines TRBV2 with TRBJ1-1; D is uncertain. V lost 3 bases and J 5 bases, leaving 10 bases between the germline ends. The CDR3 contains 13 residues. Germline CDR1 is SNHLY and CDR2 is FYNNEI. This CDR3 is CASSEDLGTEAFF. CDR3 nucleotides: TGTGCCAGCAGTGAGGACTTGGGTACTGAAGCTTTCTTT.

The table lists this clone with a count of one. The chain recombines TRBV6-6 with TRBJ2-1; 10 bases are shared with TRBD2. The CDR3 is 17 amino acids. V dropped 5 bases and J dropped 8; count of bases not matched to a gene: 15. Germline values: CDR1 MNHNY, CDR2 SVGAGI (reference sequence). CDR3: CASSRLVGAGGRDEQFF. CDR3 bases: TGTGCCAGCAGTCGACTGGTGGGAGCGGGGGGGAGGGATGAGCAGTTCTTC.